This T cell receptor (beta chain) was sequenced during a study of T cells in Graves' hyperthyroidism and ophthalmopathy. Study in general: Peripheral blood collection took place at initial diagnosis, before any treatment.

Study-level findings and limits: Most clonotypes that expanded in the thyroid above 0.001 also showed up in blood.

Amplified TCR beta CDR3 regions derived from RNA transcripts. The study used the HTBI primer set for a first-round RT-PCR of the TCR CDR3. One entry per CDR3 protein, called by TCRdb with MiXCR from the multiplex PCR reads. The table lists hundreds of thousands of distinct CDR3 sequences, over 35% of them singletons, with 8.9% in the top ten. Germline CDR1 MNHEY, CDR2 SMNVEV (reference sequence). This CDR3 contains 13 residues. Trimming left V 3 bases short and J 2 bases short, with 8 bases between. With respect to this clonotype: The antigen remains undetermined.

PBMCs were derived from approximately 10 ml fresh peripheral blood. The material sequenced was blood. The V and J genes are TRBV27 and TRBJ2-7, with D possibly matching TRBD1 (6 bases). The sequence derives from a man aged 18 to 35 with Graves' hyperthyroidism. CDR3 coding DNA: TGTGCCAGCAGTTTGGGACATGCCTACGAGCAGTACTTC. The encoded protein is CASSLGHAYEQYF.